The rows below give T cell receptor beta chains drawn from one sample of a study of T cells in Graves' hyperthyroidism and ophthalmopathy. TCRdb passed the multiplex PCR reads through MiXCR, listing each CDR3 protein once. The repertoire has over 700,000 distinct CDR3 sequences, roughly a sixth of them found once; the top ten carry 16%. The sequencing input was blood. The receptors here all came from a woman between 50 and 59 years old with Graves' hyperthyroidism that later progressed to Graves' ophthalmopathy. CDR3s include the opening cysteine and the closing phenylalanine or tryptophan. The order of the fields is CDR3 protein, CDR3 length, V gene, clone size, J gene. Where a row states a size, it is once, few, many or the class of an expanded clone; other rows omit it.

CASSYSKAVGIGSGNTIYF 19 TRBV6-2/TRBV6-3 - TRBJ1-3
CASSSLRGGPSVPGGYTF 18 TRBV7-6 few TRBJ1-2
CASSLGLAGGPNYEQYF 17 TRBV7-6 few TRBJ2-7
CASSPGTENTEAFF 14 TRBV27 many TRBJ1-1
CSVSPGLAGAISYNEQFF 18 TRBV20-1 many TRBJ2-1
CASSITYSGANVLTF 15 TRBV5-1 few TRBJ2-6
CASSLPGSFYNEQFF 15 TRBV5-6 few TRBJ2-1
CASSPERVYTDTQYF 15 TRBV18 many TRBJ2-3
CASSKQPRQGSPLHF 15 TRBV6-2/TRBV6-3 - TRBJ1-6
CASSLGQSLTGELFF 15 TRBV5-1 many TRBJ2-2
CASSELTGPGNTIYF 15 TRBV3-1 many TRBJ1-3
CASSFLEGGWNNQPQHF 17 TRBV6-2/TRBV6-3 - TRBJ1-5
CASSSSWTGGGNQPQHF 17 TRBV5-1 few TRBJ1-5
CASSLEGGGPYSYNEQFF 18 TRBV11-1 many TRBJ2-1
CSARDRGRTDTQYF 14 TRBV20-1 few TRBJ2-3
CASSEPLGPPGYTF 14 TRBV2 many TRBJ1-2
CASSEAMTSTDTQYF 15 TRBV6-1 - TRBJ2-3
CASSLFSGRGDTDTQYF 17 TRBV5-1 few TRBJ2-3
CASSQEGNYYEQYF 14 TRBV14 many TRBJ2-7
CSATGTGVNTEAFF 14 TRBV20-1 few TRBJ1-1
CASSFGLTYNEQFF 14 TRBV7-2 many TRBJ2-1
CASSQQAAGNTIYF 14 TRBV5-1 - TRBJ1-3
CAWSLWGQGDTQYF 14 TRBV30 - TRBJ2-3
CASSEPSRRGQETQYF 16 TRBV10-2 - TRBJ2-5
CASLPGQESYEQYF 14 TRBV6-1 - TRBJ2-7
CASSPRGLAQETQYF 15 TRBV7-3 few TRBJ2-5
CASSYSRRLLMNTEAFF 17 TRBV6-2/TRBV6-3 many TRBJ1-1
CASSLDGTGPSNEQFF 16 TRBV27 - TRBJ2-1
CASSPRTGGRTEAFF 15 TRBV5-1 many TRBJ1-1
CSGGGYGTGELFF 13 TRBV29-1 - TRBJ2-2
CASSQVSGGTEQFF 14 TRBV4-1 few TRBJ2-1
CASRPGQLGYTF 12 TRBV2 many TRBJ1-2
CASSLGAFDYGYTF 14 TRBV13 - TRBJ1-2
CVSSPENYGYTF 12 TRBV7-9 few TRBJ1-2
CSARGGPNQPQHF 13 TRBV20-1 few TRBJ1-5
CASSLDPGWNYGYTF 15 TRBV12-3/TRBV12-4 few TRBJ1-2